The T cell receptor (beta chain) described here comes from a study of OX40 agonist ivuxolimab in advanced cancers. Per the germline V gene, CDR1 is MNHEY and CDR2 is SMNVEV (reference sequence). The CDR3 is 15 residues long. V lost 3 bases and J lost 6; bases outside the gene matches: 9. Profiled with immunoSEQ multiplex PCR; TCRdb holds only in-frame clones, not every one. The sample includes some 74,000 clones, roughly 88% of them seen just once. The clonotype comes from an adult with an advanced solid tumor such as melanoma, head and neck, liver or kidney cancer. V usage is TRBV27 and J usage is TRBJ2-7, with TRBD2 identical over 9 bases. The sample consisted of CD4+ or CD8+ T cells sorted from blood, taken in a trial of the OX40 agonist ivuxolimab. The CDR3 DNA is TGTGCCAGCAGTTTTCCGACTAGCGGAAACGGCGAGCAGTACTTC. It yields the protein CASSFPTSGNGEQYF.